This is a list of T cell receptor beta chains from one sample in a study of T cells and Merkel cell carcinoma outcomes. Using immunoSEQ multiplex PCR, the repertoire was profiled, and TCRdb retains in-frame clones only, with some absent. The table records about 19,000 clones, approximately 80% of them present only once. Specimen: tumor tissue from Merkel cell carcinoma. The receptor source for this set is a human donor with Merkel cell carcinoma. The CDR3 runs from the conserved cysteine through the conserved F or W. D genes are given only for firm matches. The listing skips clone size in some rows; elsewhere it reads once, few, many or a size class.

DNA: TGCGCCAGCAGCTTGGTAAGGGGAATCTACGAGCAGTACTTC; CDR3: CASSLVRGIYEQYF; D: NA; V: TRBV5-1; J: TRBJ2-7; size: NA; length: 14
DNA: TGTGCCAGCAGCCCTACCGGGAGAGGGGAAGAGACCCAGTACTTC; CDR3: CASSPTGRGEETQYF; D: NA; V: TRBV7-3; J: TRBJ2-5; size: NA; length: 15
DNA: TGTGCCAGCAGCTTGGACAGGGAACGCCGTGACACTGAAGCTTTCTTT; CDR3: CASSLDRERRDTEAFF; D: NA; V: TRBV5-4; J: TRBJ1-1; size: NA; length: 16
DNA: TGCAGTGCTAGCCAGACCCAGTACTTC; CDR3: CSASQTQYF; D: NA; V: TRBV20-1; J: TRBJ2-5; size: once; length: 9
DNA: TGCGCCAGCAGCTTGATCAGAAACACCAGGGAGCTGTTTTTT; CDR3: CASSLIRNTRELFF; D: NA; V: TRBV5-1; J: TRBJ2-2; size: NA; length: 14
DNA: TGTGCCAGCAGCCCCCCAGGGGACTATGGCTACACCTTC; CDR3: CASSPPGDYGYTF; D: NA; V: TRBV5-6; J: TRBJ1-2; size: NA; length: 13
DNA: TGTGCCAGTAGCCCTCCAGACGATCAGCCCCAGCATTTT; CDR3: CASSPPDDQPQHF; D: NA; V: TRBV19; J: TRBJ1-5; size: NA; length: 13
DNA: TGTGCCAGCAGTGCCCAAAGAGGGAAACTGTTTTTT; CDR3: CASSAQRGKLFF; D: NA; V: TRBV28; J: TRBJ1-4; size: NA; length: 12
DNA: TGTGCCTGGATGCGCGTAGGAGATAGGGAGCTGTTTTTT; CDR3: CAWMRVGDRELFF; D: NA; V: TRBV30; J: TRBJ2-2; size: NA; length: 13
DNA: TGTGCCAGCAGCCTGGCGAACCAGCCCCAGCATTTT; CDR3: CASSLANQPQHF; D: NA; V: TRBV4-2; J: TRBJ1-5; size: medium-sized; length: 12
DNA: TGTGCCTGGGCGGGGGGGGTGGACACTGAAGCTTTCTTT; CDR3: CAWAGGVDTEAFF; D: NA; V: TRBV30; J: TRBJ1-1; size: NA; length: 13
DNA: TGTGCCAGCAGTTTAATGCGGGTTAGAACAGACCTGTACTTC; CDR3: CASSLMRVRTDLYF; D: NA; V: TRBV27; J: TRBJ2-7; size: once; length: 14
DNA: TGTGCCAGCAGTTACTGGGGCAGGGAGGAAGCTTTCTTT; CDR3: CASSYWGREEAFF; D: NA; V: TRBV6-5; J: TRBJ1-1; size: NA; length: 13
DNA: TGCGCCAGCAGCCAAGGACAGATCCAAGAGACCCAGTACTTC; CDR3: CASSQGQIQETQYF; D: NA; V: TRBV5-1; J: TRBJ2-5; size: NA; length: 14
DNA: TGCAGCACCCAGCTAGCGGGAGGTGGCGAGCAGTACTTC; CDR3: CSTQLAGGGEQYF; D: TRBD2; V: TRBV29-1; J: TRBJ2-7; size: NA; length: 13
DNA: TGTGCCTGGAAGCGGGGGGCAACTGAAGCTTTCTTT; CDR3: CAWKRGATEAFF; D: NA; V: TRBV30; J: TRBJ1-1; size: NA; length: 12
DNA: TGTGCCAGCAGTCTACTACTAGCGACAGATACGCAGTATTTT; CDR3: CASSLLLATDTQYF; D: TRBD2; V: TRBV6-5; J: TRBJ2-3; size: NA; length: 14
DNA: TGTGCCAGCAGCGTAGAAGGAGGGCCCGGAGGGTCCTACGAGCAGTACTTC; CDR3: CASSVEGGPGGSYEQYF; D: NA; V: TRBV9; J: TRBJ2-7; size: once; length: 17
DNA: TGTGCCAGCAGCTTTGGAGGAAAGGGTGGCTACACCTTC; CDR3: CASSFGGKGGYTF; D: NA; V: TRBV11-3; J: TRBJ1-2; size: NA; length: 13
DNA: TGTGCCAGCAACCCCGGGGGGGCCCCGCGAGGCTACACCTTC; CDR3: CASNPGGAPRGYTF; D: NA; V: TRBV28; J: TRBJ1-2; size: NA; length: 14
DNA: TGCGCCAGCAGCTCACCAAAAAACATACATGAGCAGTTCTTC; CDR3: CASSSPKNIHEQFF; D: NA; V: TRBV5-1; J: TRBJ2-1; size: NA; length: 14
DNA: TGCAGCGCCCAAGAGCACGGATACACAGATACGCAGTATTTT; CDR3: CSAQEHGYTDTQYF; D: NA; V: TRBV29-1; J: TRBJ2-3; size: NA; length: 14
DNA: TGTGCCAGCAGTCACCTGGGCAGAAACACTGAAGCTTTCTTT; CDR3: CASSHLGRNTEAFF; D: NA; V: TRBV4-2; J: TRBJ1-1; size: NA; length: 14
DNA: TGTGCCAGCAGCTCGGGTGGCGATAGCAATCAGCCCCAGCATTTT; CDR3: CASSSGGDSNQPQHF; D: NA; V: TRBV5-4; J: TRBJ1-5; size: NA; length: 15
DNA: TGTGCCAGCAGTGAAGGTGAGGGGGCCCTTGATCAGCCCCAGCATTTT; CDR3: CASSEGEGALDQPQHF; D: TRBD1; V: TRBV6-1; J: TRBJ1-5; size: once; length: 16
DNA: TGTGCCAGCAGCTTAGCCTTCAGGGGGGCCAACGTCCTGACTTTC; CDR3: CASSLAFRGANVLTF; D: NA; V: TRBV7-6; J: TRBJ2-6; size: once; length: 15
DNA: TGTGCCAGCAGCTTCGGGGGGCCCTACGAGCAGTACTTC; CDR3: CASSFGGPYEQYF; D: NA; V: TRBV7-2; J: TRBJ2-7; size: NA; length: 13
DNA: TGTGCCAGCAGCATGAGCGGTTACAATGAGCAGTTCTTC; CDR3: CASSMSGYNEQFF; D: NA; V: TRBV9; J: TRBJ2-1; size: NA; length: 13